Shown below are 18 T cell receptor beta chains from a single sample sequenced in a study of blood T cell repertoires in COVID-19 (TCRdb year 2020). The library was obtained by the immunoSEQ multiplex PCR assay. Here the immuneACCESS table is served through TCRdb, limited to in-frame sequences with V and J called. Missing clones are a known gap in these copies; in checked studies unresolved V genes cover under half, and the rest lacks a known reason. For this sample the table gives a few hundred thousand clones, of which more than 80% were detected only once. The top ten clonotypes cover about 4% of the sample. The specimen sequenced was peripheral blood. These TCRs come from a woman between 35 and 50 years old with acute or convalescent COVID-19.

V gene TRBV14 combines with J gene TRBJ1-1, with D perhaps TRBD1 (6 bases). This CDR3 is 19 amino acids long. Germline CDR1 reads SGHDN; CDR2 reads FVKESK. Trimming stripped 3 bases from V and 3 bases from J, with 26 bases between. DNA for the CDR3: TGTGCCAGCAGCCAGGGACAAGTTACTACGGGGAGAAGATACACTGAAGCTTTCTTT. Translated: CASSQGQVTTGRRYTEAFF.

This clone was seen only a few times. The chain uses TRBV9 and TRBJ2-1; D is perhaps TRBD2 (6 bases). The CDR3 has 16 amino acids. Germline values: CDR1 SGDLS, CDR2 YYNGEE. The V and J ends lost 4 bases and 0 bases respectively, with 14 bases between them. The CDR3, as DNA: TGTGCCAGCAGCTTAGGACTACTAAGCTCCTACAATGAGCAGTTCTTC. It translates to CASSLGLLSSYNEQFF.

CDR3 loop: CASRPGQENYGYTF. Here the CDR3 DNA reads TGCGCCAGCAGGCCGGGACAGGAGAACTATGGCTACACCTTC. The chain uses TRBV5-1 and TRBJ1-2, with 8 bases identical to TRBD1. CDR1 and CDR2 (germline): SGHRS, YFSETQ. The junction had 5 bases not matched to a gene; V was cut back by 5 bases and J by 2 bases. The CDR3 has 14 amino acids.

This clone appeared many times. The chain combines TRBV5-1 with TRBJ1-1; D gene ambiguous. Looked up from germline, CDR1 is SGHRS and CDR2 is YFSETQ. This CDR3 is built from 14 residues. V was shortened by 2 bases and J by 1 base, with 9 bases between the two germline ends. In DNA, the CDR3 is TGCGCCAGCAGCTTCGAGGGTACGAACACTGAAGCTTTCTTT. Residues: CASSFEGTNTEAFF.

The V and J genes are TRBV5-6 and TRBJ2-7; perhaps TRBD1 as D (5 bases). In germline, CDR1 is SGHDT, CDR2 YYEEEE. The CDR3 contains 17 residues. Trimming left V 0 bases short and J 0 bases short, with 16 bases between. CDR3 residues: CASSLARAGIGSYEQYV. The CDR3 DNA is TGTGCCAGCAGCTTGGCCAGGGCAGGGATAGGCTCCTACGAGCAGTACGTC.

This chain links TRBV3-1 (or the pseudogene TRBV3-2) with TRBJ2-3, with 7 bases that match TRBD2. Germline V gene lookup returns CDR1 LGHDT and CDR2 YNNKEL (reference sequence). The CDR3 covers 14 residues. Trimming at V came to 3 bases and at J to 8 bases, leaving 8 bases not matched to a gene. CDR3 nucleotide sequence: TGTGCCAGCAGCCAGGGAGGGACCGGGGGTACGCAGTATTTT. Encoded protein: CASSQGGTGGTQYF.

CDR3 in amino acids: CASSWRGGETQYF. The CDR3 DNA follows: TGTGCCAGCAGTTGGAGGGGTGGGGAGACCCAGTACTTC. V is TRBV6-5 and J is TRBJ2-5; tentative D call: TRBD2 (6 bases). V was cut by 4 bases and J by 5 bases, with 11 bases left in between. This CDR3 contains 13 residues. In germline, CDR1 is MNHEY, CDR2 SVGAGI.

The rearrangement links TRBV9 to TRBJ1-5; 8 nucleotides align to TRBD1. Germline V CDR1 and CDR2: SGDLS, YYNGEE. Trimming removed 2 bases from V and 4 bases from J; junction bases left unmatched: 5. The CDR3 has 15 residues. CDR3 nucleotide sequence: TGTGCCAGCAGCGTGACAGGGGAAGGTAATCAGCCCCAGCATTTT. Its translation is CASSVTGEGNQPQHF.

This chain connects TRBV2 to TRBJ2-5; 11 bases fit TRBD1. CDR3 length: 15 residues. V trimming: 5 bases; J trimming: 5 bases; junction bases outside the gene matches: 7. In germline, CDR1 is SNHLY, CDR2 FYNNEI. DNA for the CDR3: TGTGCCAGCAGTTCGGACAGGGGGCTCATGGAGACCCAGTACTTC. Protein: CASSSDRGLMETQYF.

The CDR3 nucleotides read TGTGCCAGTAGTATCGCAGGTAGTCAGCCCCAGCATTTT. It is translated as CASSIAGSQPQHF. The V call is TRBV19, the J call TRBJ1-5; D remains unclear. Trimming pared 3 bases from V and 6 bases from J, leaving 9 bases between. Germline CDR1 reads LNHDA; CDR2 reads SQIVND (reference sequence). There are 13 residues in the CDR3.

The genes are TRBV24-1 and TRBJ2-7, with 12 positions matching TRBD2. The V gene end was trimmed by 4 bases and the J gene end by 6 bases; junction bases not matched to a gene: 9. Germline V CDR1 and CDR2: KGHDR, SFDVKD. The CDR3 covers 16 residues. The DNA for the CDR3 is TGTGCCACCAGTGACCCAGGACTAGCGGGGAGCCCCGAGCAGTACGTC. Translation gives CATSDPGLAGSPEQYV.

This sequence joins TRBV2 and TRBJ2-4; TRBD1 matches 8 bases. This CDR3 is built from 15 residues. The junction had 6 bases not matched to a gene; V was cut back by 0 bases and J by 8 bases. The germline gives CDR1 SNHLY, CDR2 FYNNEI. DNA of the CDR3: TGTGCCAGCAGTGAAGCAGTACAGGGGGGAGACATTCAGTACTTC. Translation gives CASSEAVQGGDIQYF.

The chain has TRBV7-9 and TRBJ1-4; no definite D call. The CDR3 loop spans 16 amino acids. In germline, CDR1 is SEHNR, CDR2 FQNEAQ (reference sequence). Trimming left V 3 bases short and J 5 bases short, with 16 bases between. The CDR3 region is CASSFPVVPLNEKLFF. The CDR3 DNA sequence: TGTGCCAGCAGCTTCCCGGTTGTTCCCTTGAATGAAAAACTGTTTTTT.

This chain joins TRBV27 and TRBJ1-5; 10 bases line up with TRBD1. The CDR3 length is 13 residues. Germline CDR1 is MNHEY and CDR2 is SMNVEV (reference sequence). V trimming: 10 bases; J trimming: 6 bases; junction bases outside the gene matches: 6. The CDR3 coding sequence is TGTGCCACCGGGACAGGGGATGGTCAGCCCCAGCATTTT. This gives the protein CATGTGDGQPQHF.

V usage is TRBV5-4 and J usage is TRBJ2-1; 10 nucleotides agree with TRBD1. CDR1 SGHNT and CDR2 YYREEE come from the germline V gene (reference sequence). Germline trimming cut 0 bases from V and 6 bases from J; bases unmatched to any gene: 9. The CDR3 is made up of 17 amino acids. The CDR3 sequence is CASSLDPGTGVGNEQFF. Written as DNA, the CDR3 is TGTGCCAGCAGCTTGGACCCCGGGACAGGGGTTGGCAATGAGCAGTTCTTC.

This chain links TRBV5-5 with TRBJ1-6; no clear D. Germline lookup yields CDR1 SGHKS and CDR2 YYEKEE (reference sequence). The CDR3 runs 16 residues. The V gene lost 3 bases and the J gene lost 0 bases, with 10 bases spanning the gap. The CDR3 reads CASSSQRGSYNSPLHF. Here the CDR3 DNA reads TGTGCCAGCAGCTCACAGCGGGGCTCCTATAATTCACCCCTCCACTTT.

The chain couples TRBV19 to TRBJ1-5; TRBD1 is a possible D gene (5 bases). Germline CDR1 reads LNHDA; CDR2 reads SQIVND (reference sequence). The CDR3 has 14 amino acids. Deletions cut 5 bases from V and 6 bases from J, with 14 bases between. This CDR3 reads CASSLMGGGQPQHF. In DNA, the CDR3 is TGTGCCAGTAGTTTGATGGGGGGGGGTCAGCCCCAGCATTTT. The entire variable domain, with the rest obtained from reference TRBV19 and TRBJ1-5, is as follows: DGGITQSPKYLFRKEGQNVTLSCEQNLNHDAMYWYRQDPGQGLRLIYYSQIVNDFQKGDIAEGYSVSREKKESFPLTVTSAQKNPTAFYLCASSLMGGGQPQHFGDGTRLSIL.

The chain recombines TRBV5-1 with TRBJ1-5; D is unresolved. The V end was cut by 3 bases, the J end by 7 bases, with 11 bases between. Germline values: CDR1 SGHRS, CDR2 YFSETQ. The CDR3 contains 13 residues. The CDR3 DNA sequence: TGCGCCAGCAGCTCACGACGGGGACAGCCCCAGCATTTT. Protein: CASSSRRGQPQHF.